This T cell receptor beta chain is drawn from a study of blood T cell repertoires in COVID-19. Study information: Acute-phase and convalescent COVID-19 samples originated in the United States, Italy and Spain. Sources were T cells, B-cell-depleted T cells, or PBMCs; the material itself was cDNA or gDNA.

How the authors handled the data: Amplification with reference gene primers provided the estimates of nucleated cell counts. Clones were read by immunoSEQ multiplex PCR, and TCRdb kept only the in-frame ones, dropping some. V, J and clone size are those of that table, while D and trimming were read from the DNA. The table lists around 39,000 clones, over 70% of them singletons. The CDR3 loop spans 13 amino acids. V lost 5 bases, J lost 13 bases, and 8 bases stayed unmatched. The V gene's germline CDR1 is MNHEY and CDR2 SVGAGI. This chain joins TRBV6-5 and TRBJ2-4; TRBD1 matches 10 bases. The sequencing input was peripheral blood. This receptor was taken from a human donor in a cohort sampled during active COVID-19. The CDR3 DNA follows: TGTGCCAGCAGTCCCTCGACAGGGGGCATCCAGTACTTC. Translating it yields CASSPSTGGIQYF.